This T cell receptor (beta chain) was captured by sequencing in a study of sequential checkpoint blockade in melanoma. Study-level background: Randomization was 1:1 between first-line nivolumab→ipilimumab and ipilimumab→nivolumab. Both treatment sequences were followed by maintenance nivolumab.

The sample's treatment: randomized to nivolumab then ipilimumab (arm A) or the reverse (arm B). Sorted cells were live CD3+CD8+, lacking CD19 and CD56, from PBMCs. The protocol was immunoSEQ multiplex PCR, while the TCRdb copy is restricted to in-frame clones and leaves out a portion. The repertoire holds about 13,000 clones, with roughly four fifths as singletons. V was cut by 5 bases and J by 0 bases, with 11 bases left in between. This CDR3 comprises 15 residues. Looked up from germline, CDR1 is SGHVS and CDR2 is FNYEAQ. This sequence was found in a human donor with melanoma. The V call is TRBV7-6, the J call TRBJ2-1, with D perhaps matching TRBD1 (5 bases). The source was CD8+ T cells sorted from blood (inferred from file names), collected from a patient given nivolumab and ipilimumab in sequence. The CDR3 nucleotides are TGTGCCAGCAGCCCCCCAGGGCCCTCCTACAATGAGCAGTTCTTC. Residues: CASSPPGPSYNEQFF.